Following are 18 T cell receptor beta chains from one sample sequenced in a study of blood T cell repertoires in COVID-19. Data came from immunoSEQ multiplex PCR; TCRdb stores just in-frame clones and leaves some out. Among under 200,000 clones, around 83% were seen once, and the ten largest hold over 7%. The sequencing sample was made of peripheral blood. The receptors originated from an elderly woman in a cohort sampled during active or convalescent COVID-19.

This chain connects TRBV28 to TRBJ1-5; maybe TRBD1 (6 bases). The CDR3 has 15 residues. Germline V lookup: CDR1 MDHEN, CDR2 SYDVKM. V dropped 7 bases and J dropped 5 bases, with 18 bases sitting between them. The CDR3 DNA reads TGTGCCAGCACCCGGCCGGGACAAAGTTATCAGCCCCAGCATTTT. This sequence encodes CASTRPGQSYQPQHF.

This clone was seen a single time. This chain connects TRBV18 to TRBJ2-5; D perhaps matches TRBD1 (7 bases). The V end was cut by 2 bases, the J end by 1 base, with 11 bases between. In germline, CDR1 is KGHSH, CDR2 LQKENI. The CDR3 totals 15 residues. The CDR3 sequence: CASSPAGQIQETQYF. The DNA for the CDR3 is TGTGCCAGCTCACCAGCGGGACAGATCCAAGAGACCCAGTACTTC.

This clone occurred a few times. Distinct nucleotide sequences in the sample also encode this CDR3. J is TRBJ1-2 and V is TRBV12-3 or TRBV12-4, with D possibly being TRBD1 (6 bases). V shed 5 bases and J shed 5 bases, with 9 bases lying between them. CDR3 length: 12 residues. CDR3 nucleotide sequence: TGTGCCAGCAGTCCAGGGGTTTATGGCTACACCTTC. It specifies CASSPGVYGYTF.

Here the CDR3 DNA reads TGCGCCAGCAGCTTGGGACTAGCGGGGGCCGTCACAGATACGCAGTATTTT. Amino acids: CASSLGLAGAVTDTQYF. This chain uses TRBV5-1 with TRBJ2-3; 12 bases are a match to TRBD2. CDR3 length equals 17 residues. CDR1 SGHRS and CDR2 YFSETQ come from the germline V gene. Losses at the gene ends were 0 bases for V and 2 bases for J; bases not matched to a gene: 4.

This clone has just one count. The chain recombines TRBV24-1 with TRBJ2-5; 8 nucleotides line up with TRBD2. Germline CDR1 and CDR2: KGHDR and SFDVKD. The CDR3 is made up of 13 amino acids. The junction had 3 bases not matched to a gene; V was cut back by 6 bases and J by 4 bases. The CDR3 sequence: CATSYREGETQYF. The CDR3 DNA sequence: TGTGCCACCAGTTACCGGGAGGGAGAGACCCAGTACTTC.

J is TRBJ1-1 and V is TRBV20-1, with D possibly being TRBD1 (6 bases). The CDR3 contains 11 residues. Trimming removed 6 bases at V and 7 bases at J, with 12 bases between. Per the germline V gene, CDR1 is DFQATT and CDR2 is SNEGSKA (reference sequence). DNA of the CDR3: TGCAGTGCCGAGGGAGGGGGTGAAGCTTTCTTT. It is translated as CSAEGGGEAFF.

The chain has TRBV30 and TRBJ2-3, with 10 bases aligning to TRBD1. This CDR3 has 13 amino acids. CDR1 is GTSNPN, CDR2 SVGIG, per germline (reference sequence). Trimming cost V 1 base and J 15 bases; bases outside gene matches: 10. The CDR3 loop reads CAWSEDRGRVSYF. The CDR3 DNA is TGTGCCTGGAGTGAAGACAGGGGGCGCGTGTCCTATTTT.

The chain couples TRBV5-8 to TRBJ1-2; tentative D call: TRBD1 (6 bases). The CDR3 runs 15 residues. Germline CDR1 reads SGHTS; CDR2 reads YDEGEE. Trimming cost V 4 bases and J 0 bases, with 13 bases left between them. CDR3: CASSTAGAANYGYTF. For the CDR3, the DNA is TGTGCCAGCAGCACCGCAGGGGCAGCTAACTATGGCTACACCTTC.

This clone was seen just once. The chain carries TRBV10-2 and TRBJ2-7; 9 positions match TRBD2. CDR1 is WSHSY and CDR2 is SAAADI in the germline V gene. J lost 3 bases, V lost 6 bases, and 6 bases had no gene match. The CDR3 sequence is 14 residues long. The CDR3 is CASRGTSPLYEQYF. The CDR3 nucleotides read TGCGCCAGCAGGGGGACTAGCCCCCTCTACGAGCAGTACTTC.

The gene calls are TRBV30 and TRBJ1-2; no clear D. CDR1 and CDR2 (germline): GTSNPN, SVGIG (reference sequence). This CDR3 has 11 amino acids. The V end was cut by 0 bases, the J end by 5 bases, with 4 bases between. CDR3 sequence reads: CAWSVAYGYTF. In DNA form, the CDR3 reads TGTGCCTGGAGTGTCGCGTATGGCTACACCTTC. The whole variable domain, remainder taken from reference TRBV30 and TRBJ1-2, is SQTIHQWPATLVQPVGSPLSLECTVEGTSNPNLYWYRQAAGRGLQLLFYSVGIGQISSEVPQNLSASRPQDRQFILSSKKLLLSDSGFYLCAWSVAYGYTFGSGTRLTVV.

V is TRBV6-1 and J is TRBJ1-1; D possibly corresponds to TRBD1 (5 bases). Trimming removed 2 bases from V and 1 base from J, with 14 bases in between. The CDR3 runs 16 residues. The germline CDR1 and CDR2 sequences are MNHNS and SASEGT. CDR3 DNA: TGTGCCAGCAGTGAATGGACGGGGGTCAAGAACACTGAAGCTTTCTTT. As protein: CASSEWTGVKNTEAFF.

Notes on this clone: A junction end diverges from the germline sequence, so it may reflect a read error. This chain links TRBV19 with TRBJ1-5; D is ambiguous. This CDR3 region has 14 residues. Germline lookup yields CDR1 LNHDA and CDR2 SQIVND (reference sequence). The CDR3 bases are TGTGCCAGTAGTGAGGTTGGTTTCAATCAGTCCCAGCATTTT. It specifies CASSEVGFNQSQHF.

J is TRBJ2-3 and V is TRBV7-9; TRBD1 is a possible D gene (6 bases). This CDR3 spans 18 amino acids. Per germline, CDR1 SEHNR and CDR2 FQNEAQ (reference sequence). With 0 bases removed from V and 2 bases from J, the gap between germline ends came to 18 bases. The chain's CDR3 is CASSLAFQGTLSTDTQYF. CDR3 bases: TGTGCCAGCAGCTTAGCTTTCCAGGGGACCCTCTCCACAGATACGCAGTATTTT.

This sequence joins TRBV3-1 (or the pseudogene TRBV3-2) and TRBJ2-1, with D tentatively TRBD2 (5 bases). The CDR3 runs to 17 residues. Germline V lookup: CDR1 LGHDT, CDR2 YNNKEL (reference sequence). V gave up 1 base and J gave up 0 bases, with 13 bases separating them. CDR3 nucleotides: TGTGCCAGCAGCCAAGTTTGGCGGGTGCGCTCCTACAATGAGCAGTTCTTC. Translating it yields CASSQVWRVRSYNEQFF.

This clone was detected only once. The chain employs TRBV18 and TRBJ2-3; the D gene is possibly TRBD1 (6 bases). CDR3 size: 15 residues. Germline V lookup: CDR1 KGHSH, CDR2 LQKENI. The V end was cut by 4 bases, the J end by 2 bases, with 13 bases between. CDR3 DNA: TGTGCCAGCTCACTAACAGGGCCAAACACAGATACGCAGTATTTT. This codes for CASSLTGPNTDTQYF.

The chain links TRBV19 to TRBJ1-2; D might be TRBD1 (5 bases). Germline V lookup: CDR1 LNHDA, CDR2 SQIVND (reference sequence). The CDR3 sequence is 13 residues long. V was shortened by 4 bases and J by 3 bases, with 9 bases between the two germline ends. CDR3 loop: CASSTTAYYGYTF. For the CDR3, the DNA is TGTGCCAGTAGTACGACAGCTTACTATGGCTACACCTTC.

This rearrangement joins TRBV11-2 to TRBJ1-1, with no clear D. V lost 10 bases, J lost 4 bases, and 4 bases lay in between. The CDR3 spans 9 residues. Germline V gives CDR1 SGHAT, CDR2 FQNNGV. CDR3 nucleotides: TGTGCCACTCCCACTGAAGCTTTCTTT. As protein: CATPTEAFF.

J is TRBJ2-2 and V is TRBV9, with D possibly being TRBD1 (5 bases). Trimming removed 0 bases from V and 6 bases from J, with 12 bases in between. This CDR3 has 15 residues. Germline CDR1 is SGDLS and CDR2 is YYNGEE. CDR3 DNA sequence: TGTGCCAGCAGCGTAGAGGGAAGGGGATCCGGGGAGCTGTTTTTT. Translating gives CASSVEGRGSGELFF.